These 23 T cell receptor beta chains share one sample of origin, sequenced in a study of blood T cells in healthy people across ages. Sample-barcoded 5' priming and a J-beta primer mix drove a second PCR of roughly 6 to 12 cycles. TCRdb re-called the 5' RACE reads through MiXCR, storing one row per CDR3 protein. The sample has some 940,000 distinct CDR3 sequences; almost 30% are singletons. The same data also contributed to another study, on T cells of mothers and their children.

Sequenced: blood. The receptors were sampled from a woman aged 40-49 years in good health.

This clonotype was recorded at least ten times. For the CDR3, the DNA is TGTGCCAGCAGCTTGGAAAGGGGGAACACTGAAGCTTTCTTT. It yields the protein CASSLERGNTEAFF. The chain employs TRBV5-5 and TRBJ1-1; tentatively, D is TRBD1 (5 bases). Germline assignment: CDR1 SGHKS and CDR2 YYEKEE (reference sequence). The CDR3 length is 14 residues. Between the trimmed V and J ends, which lost 0 bases and 1 base, there was a span of 7 bases.

The chain joins TRBV28 to TRBJ2-3, with 10 nucleotides matching TRBD2. The germline gives CDR1 MDHEN, CDR2 SYDVKM. V shed 6 bases and J 1 base; nucleotides not matched to a gene: 4. This CDR3 is 15 amino acids long. The CDR3, as DNA: TGTGCCAGCAGACTAGCGGGGCTAGGCACAGATACGCAGTATTTT. This encodes CASRLAGLGTDTQYF.

The V call is TRBV6-2 or TRBV6-3, the J call TRBJ2-7; 8 bases are a match to TRBD1. This CDR3 contains 14 residues. Per the germline V gene, CDR1 is MNHEY and CDR2 is SVGEGT. V shed 4 bases and J 5 bases; nucleotides not matched to a gene: 7. The chain's CDR3 is CASSSETGVNEQYF. CDR3 nucleotides: TGTGCCAGCAGTTCCGAGACAGGGGTCAACGAGCAGTACTTC.

This clonotype has only a few counts. This chain uses TRBV4-3 with TRBJ1-4, with D perhaps matching TRBD1 (5 bases). Germline assignment: CDR1 LGHNA and CDR2 YSLEER. With 3 bases removed from V and 2 bases from J, the gap between germline ends came to 13 bases. The CDR3 is made up of 16 amino acids. Here the CDR3 reads CASSQGVDPTNEKLFF. The CDR3 DNA follows: TGCGCCAGCAGCCAGGGGGTGGACCCTACTAATGAAAAACTGTTTTTT.

As concerns this clonotype: The junction shows a germline mismatch at one end, possibly a read error. The chain recombines TRBV27 with TRBJ1-2; 7 bases fit TRBD1. The CDR3 loop spans 15 amino acids. Per the germline V gene, CDR1 is MNHEY and CDR2 is SMNVEV (reference sequence). This CDR3 is CAGSLSWQGDGGYTF. CDR3 in DNA: TGTGCCGGCAGTTTATCGTGGCAGGGGGACGGTGGCTACACCTTC.

This clonotype came up many times. V is TRBV3-1 and J is TRBJ2-7, with a weak D call TRBD1 (6 bases). Germline V gene sequence: CDR1 LGHDT, CDR2 YNNKEL (reference sequence). With 1 base removed from V and 1 base from J, the gap between germline ends came to 11 bases. CDR3 length: 15 amino acids. CDR3 bases: TGTGCCAGCAGCCAAGTGGGCAGGGGATCCTACGAGCAGTACTTC. This gives the protein CASSQVGRGSYEQYF.

To note about this clonotype: Its ends do not fully match the called genes, so a read error is possible. The genes are TRBV7-2 and TRBJ2-7, with 8 bases aligning to TRBD1. CDR1 and CDR2 from the germline V gene are SGHTA and FQGNSA. This CDR3 spans 16 amino acids. This chain's CDR3 is CASSLVTTGETYGQYF. The CDR3 DNA is TGTGCCAGCAGCTTAGTCACGACAGGGGAGACGTACGGGCAGTACTTC.

There are many counts of this clonotype. This rearrangement joins TRBV20-1 to TRBJ2-5, with TRBD1 matching 8 bases. The germline gives CDR1 DFQATT, CDR2 SNEGSKA (reference sequence). The length of the CDR3 is 16 residues. Unmatched junction bases numbered 13, after V lost 2 bases and J lost 5 bases. The CDR3 sequence: CSARPAGAGGMETQYF. The CDR3 nucleotides read TGCAGTGCTAGACCAGCCGGGGCAGGGGGCATGGAGACCCAGTACTTC.

Concerning this clonotype: This sequence may be a read error, since a much larger clone differs from it by one base. This chain joins TRBV7-2 and TRBJ2-1; D gene ambiguous. CDR1 and CDR2 from the germline V gene are SGHTA and FQGNSA. Trimming cost V 3 bases and J 10 bases, with 13 bases left between them. This CDR3 is built from 13 residues. The chain's CDR3 is CASSFTRISEQFF. CDR3 DNA: TGTGCCAGCAGCTTTACCCGGATAAGCGAGCAGTTCTTC.

V gene TRBV2 combines with J gene TRBJ1-2; D remains ambiguous. Deletions cut 6 bases from V and 7 bases from J, with 18 bases between. This CDR3 has 14 residues. Looked up from germline, CDR1 is SNHLY and CDR2 is FYNNEI. The chain's CDR3 is CASRDPFGPFGYTF. As DNA, the CDR3 is TGTGCCAGCAGGGACCCGTTTGGCCCGTTTGGCTACACCTTC.

This clonotype was recorded many times. The J gene is TRBJ2-5, the V gene TRBV6-2 or TRBV6-3, with 12 bases that match TRBD2. The ends lost 2 bases at V and 4 bases at J; junction bases unmatched: 5. The CDR3 consists of 16 residues. The V gene's germline CDR1 is MNHEY and CDR2 SVGEGT. The CDR3 bases are TGTGCCAGCAGTTACCTGCCTAGCGGGGGGGTAGAGACCCAGTACTTC. Translation: CASSYLPSGGVETQYF.

The V gene is TRBV4-1, the J gene TRBJ1-5; 9 bases agree with TRBD1. Germline V CDR1 and CDR2: MGHRA, YSYEKL. The CDR3 sequence is 15 residues long. V gave up 6 bases and J gave up 3 bases; unmatched junction bases: 6. The CDR3 loop reads CASRRTGGTNQPQHF. As DNA, the CDR3 is TGCGCCAGCAGACGAACAGGGGGCACCAATCAGCCCCAGCATTTT.

Turning to this clonotype: Sequence at one end of the junction differs from germline and may be a read error. The J gene is TRBJ2-5, the V gene TRBV27; 9 nucleotides align to TRBD2. The DNA end favors TRBJ2-7, so the J call may be wrong. CDR1 is MNHEY, CDR2 SMNVEV, per germline (reference sequence). The CDR3 loop spans 15 amino acids. The CDR3 DNA sequence: TGTGCCAGCAGTGCCGAAGCGGGGGGCTCCTGCGAGCAGTACTTC. Protein product: CASSAEAGGSCEQYF.

This clonotype was seen a few times. The chain links TRBV27 to TRBJ2-1; TRBD2 aligns across 11 bases. The CDR3 has 17 residues. With 3 bases clipped from V and 6 bases from J, the junction kept 10 bases outside the gene matches. The germline CDR1 and CDR2 sequences are MNHEY and SMNVEV (reference sequence). CDR3 region: CASSLTLSGGAGNEQFF. CDR3 DNA sequence: TGTGCCAGCAGTTTGACTCTTAGCGGGGGGGCGGGCAATGAGCAGTTCTTC.

Notes on this clonotype: As the CDR3 is not closed by the conserved phenylalanine or tryptophan, this likely results from a read error. The chain joins TRBV4-1 to TRBJ2-3; unclear D gene. Germline V gives CDR1 MGHRA, CDR2 YSYEKL. The CDR3 loop spans 15 amino acids. CDR3 amino acids: CASSQVYFAPDTQYL. DNA of the CDR3: TGCGCCAGTAGCCAAGTCTACTTTGCCCCAGATACGCAGTATTTG.

The chain joins TRBV6-2 or TRBV6-3 to TRBJ2-1; TRBD2 agrees at 11 bases. The CDR3 is 15 residues long. The J segment lost 6 bases and the V segment lost 8 bases, leaving 9 bases of the junction unmatched. Looked up from germline, CDR1 is MNHEY and CDR2 is SVGEGT. The CDR3 is CASALAGGLINEQFF. The CDR3 region has the DNA TGTGCCAGCGCTTTAGCGGGGGGGCTTATCAATGAGCAGTTCTTC.

Many counts were recorded for this clonotype. The chain is built from TRBV7-9 and TRBJ2-7; D might be TRBD1 (5 bases). The germline V gene encodes CDR1 SEHNR and CDR2 FQNEAQ (reference sequence). V lost 6 bases and J 4 bases, leaving 13 bases between the germline ends. The CDR3 covers 13 residues. CDR3 amino acids: CASRRQQQYEQYF. For the CDR3, the DNA is TGTGCCAGCAGAAGACAGCAACAGTACGAGCAGTACTTC.

This chain links TRBV28 with TRBJ2-7; TRBD1 aligns across 9 bases. V trimming: 5 bases; J trimming: 3 bases; junction bases outside the gene matches: 14. The length of the CDR3 is 17 residues. Germline assignment: CDR1 MDHEN and CDR2 SYDVKM. CDR3: CASSTTSVGDRDYEQYF. The CDR3 DNA is TGTGCCAGCAGTACAACCTCTGTTGGGGACAGGGACTACGAGCAGTACTTC.

V is TRBV6-2 or TRBV6-3 and J is TRBJ2-7; perhaps TRBD2 as D (6 bases). V was pared by 0 bases and J by 5 bases, with 14 bases between. This CDR3 contains 15 residues. Germline CDR1 and CDR2: MNHEY and SVGEGT. CDR3 sequence reads: CASSYSNLGGNEQYF. CDR3 nucleotides: TGTGCCAGCAGTTACTCGAACTTAGGAGGGAACGAGCAGTACTTC.

There are a few counts of this clonotype. The V call is TRBV9, the J call TRBJ1-2; perhaps TRBD1 as D (5 bases). The germline CDR1 and CDR2 sequences are SGDLS and YYNGEE. This CDR3 contains 14 residues. V lost 4 bases, J lost 4 bases, and 14 bases lay in between. This CDR3 reads CASSPQWDFYGYTF. Here the CDR3 DNA reads TGTGCCAGCAGCCCTCAATGGGACTTCTATGGCTACACCTTC. Together with reference TRBV9 and TRBJ1-2, the CDR3 gives the full variable domain: DSGVTQTPKHLITATGQRVTLRCSPRSGDLSVYWYQQSLDQGLQFLIQYYNGEERAKGNILERFSAQQFPDLHSELNLSSLELGDSALYFCASSPQWDFYGYTFGSGTRLTVV.

V gene TRBV2 combines with J gene TRBJ2-3, with D possibly being TRBD1 (5 bases). Trimming stripped 8 bases from V and 3 bases from J, with 12 bases between. Germline V gene sequence: CDR1 SNHLY, CDR2 FYNNEI. The CDR3 length is 13 residues. CDR3 protein: CASRQTLTDTQYF. CDR3 DNA sequence: TGTGCCAGCCGACAGACGTTAACAGATACGCAGTATTTT.

The chain joins TRBV7-6 to TRBJ2-1; D gene ambiguous. TRBJ2-7 explains the end of the DNA better; the J call may be wrong. This CDR3 comprises 17 residues. Germline V gives CDR1 SGHVS, CDR2 FNYEAQ. CDR3 DNA sequence: TGTGCCAGCAGCTTAGAGGTTAGCTTGAGCTCCTACAATGAGCAGTACTTC. Protein: CASSLEVSLSSYNEQYF.

CDR3 sequence (DNA): TGCAGTGCTAGAGAGGGGGGCGCCTACAATGAGCAGTTCTTC. This translates into CSAREGGAYNEQFF. V and J are TRBV20-1 and TRBJ2-1, with D tentatively TRBD1 or TRBD2 (6 bases each). Per germline, CDR1 DFQATT and CDR2 SNEGSKA (reference sequence). The CDR3 runs 14 residues. The ends were cut back, 0 bases at V and 2 bases at J, with 8 bases in the middle.